This T cell receptor (beta chain) was found in a study of shared T cell receptors in the human thymus. Method: immunoSEQ multiplex PCR; TCRdb's copy keeps in-frame clones and lacks some. Of some 640,000 clones listed, more than 75% are singletons. CDR3 length: 14 amino acids. Germline V gives CDR1 MGHRA, CDR2 YSYEKL. V was pared by 4 bases and J by 1 base, with 2 bases of the junction left unmatched. This same sample was also taken into another study, of human thymus T cells. According to that study: Repertoires sampled from thymus and blood appeared biased in V and J gene usage.

This TCR derives from a boy less than two years old with a congenital heart defect. The sample was thymocytes. The chain is built from TRBV4-1 and TRBJ2-3, with 7 bases identical to TRBD2. This CDR3 is CASSLAGGTDTQYF. The CDR3 DNA is TGCGCCAGCAGCCTGGCGGGGGGCACAGATACGCAGTATTTT.